These T cell receptor beta chains were read from a single sample in a study of blood T cell repertoires in COVID-19. Only in-frame clones appear in the TCRdb table, and some are missing; sequencing was by immunoSEQ multiplex PCR. This sample has under 85,000 clones, with more than 65% found just once. The sequencing input was peripheral blood. These receptors were collected from a woman of 80 years or more with active or convalescent COVID-19. CDR3s include the opening cysteine and the closing phenylalanine or tryptophan. A D gene is named only where the DNA matches it firmly.

j_call cdr3_length v_call d_call cdr3_aa
TRBJ1-6 15 TRBV7-2 TRBD1 CASSLGTGYNSPLHF
TRBJ2-5 16 TRBV19 TRBD1 CASSIGRQGSQETQYF
TRBJ1-4 13 TRBV6-2/TRBV6-3 TRBD1 CASSFVLQGELFF
TRBJ2-7 16 TRBV5-1 TRBD1 CASSQMGTGRAYEQYF
TRBJ2-5 14 TRBV6-1 TRBD1 CASSEQGAGETQYF
TRBJ2-1 19 TRBV7-6 TRBD2 CASSLELAGATILQNEQFF
TRBJ1-2 15 TRBV18 . CASSPNRAPNYGYTF
TRBJ1-5 13 TRBV30 TRBD1 CASSEGQGQPQHF
TRBJ2-3 14 TRBV18 . CASSPTGTGDTQYF
TRBJ2-1 13 TRBV12-3/TRBV12-4 TRBD2 CASSLYAGDEQFF
TRBJ1-2 13 TRBV3-1/TRBV3-2 . CASSGTRVGGYTF
TRBJ2-1 19 TRBV19 . CASSIDPVSRVSSYNEQFF
TRBJ1-1 13 TRBV6-5 . CASSMSQNTEAFF
TRBJ1-2 14 TRBV7-8 . CASSSRTGNYGYTF
TRBJ2-7 15 TRBV7-2 TRBD2 CASSLTVAGENEQYF
TRBJ1-2 13 TRBV12-3/TRBV12-4 TRBD1 CASSSTGGYGYTF
TRBJ2-5 16 TRBV9 TRBD2 CASSPRLAGEQETQYF
TRBJ2-2 13 TRBV12-3/TRBV12-4 . CASSLEHTGELFF
TRBJ1-5 15 TRBV28 . CASRPTGFGNQPQHF
TRBJ2-3 14 TRBV9 . CASSVVTGADTQYF
TRBJ2-5 16 TRBV5-1 TRBD1 CASSTSSGTGKETQYF
TRBJ2-7 16 TRBV2 TRBD1 CASSREAAKTGDEQYF
TRBJ2-5 14 TRBV10-3 TRBD1 CAISPDRVQETQYF
TRBJ2-5 15 TRBV5-6 TRBD2 CASSTGTSSGETQYF
TRBJ2-1 14 TRBV18 TRBD2 CASSPGRGYNEQFF
TRBJ2-7 13 TRBV12-3/TRBV12-4 TRBD1 CASTRDRGPEQYF
TRBJ1-5 13 TRBV12-3/TRBV12-4 . CASSLAPNQPQHF
TRBJ2-3 15 TRBV4-3 TRBD2 CASSQDQSGGDTQYF
TRBJ1-1 13 TRBV5-6 . CASSTTKGTEAFF
TRBJ2-7 15 TRBV19 TRBD2 CASSIGLAGSYEQYF
TRBJ1-3 15 TRBV7-2 . CASSLVQPAGNTIYF
TRBJ2-1 14 TRBV6-5 TRBD2 CAITPSGGYNEQFF